Sequencing of this T cell receptor (beta chain) was carried out in a study of T cells in localized non-small cell lung cancer. Overall study findings and caveats: Highest T cell clonality was seen in uninvolved adjacent lung, surpassing that measured in tumor.

Sequenced by immunoSEQ multiplex PCR; TCRdb stores in-frame clones only, minus some. Among some 140,000 clones listed, roughly nine tenths were seen once. Turning to this clone: Antigen specificity is unknown.

Trimming cost V 5 bases and J 1 base; bases outside gene matches: 2. The CDR3 is 14 amino acids. The V gene's germline CDR1 is LNHDA and CDR2 SQIVND (reference sequence). The chain links TRBV19 to TRBJ2-7, with 10 positions matching TRBD2. This TCR was sampled from a female donor older than 55 with stage I lung adenocarcinoma. The source material was peripheral blood, sampled before any cancer treatment. Here the CDR3 DNA reads TGTGCCAGTAGTGGACTAGCGGTTTCCTACGAGCAGTACTTC. Protein product: CASSGLAVSYEQYF.